A single sample gave rise to the 12 T cell receptor beta chains below, sequenced in a study of shared clonotypes between healthy human individuals (dated by TCRdb to the early 2020s). The library was made by the immunoSEQ multiplex PCR assay. Drawn from immuneACCESS, this table holds only the in-frame rearrangements with V and J called that TCRdb kept. Clones are partly lost; checked studies trace under half to an unresolved V gene and leave the rest unexplained. The sample includes 2 million to 2.5 million clones, with around 95% observed a single time. The biggest ten clones account for approximately 0.13% of the sample. Sequencing used naive CD4+ T cells sorted from blood. The cell subset or site label corresponds to: CD45RA+ positively selected. These receptors all come from a man aged 18-30 years in good health.

A note on this clone: At one end, the junction sequence differs from germline, possibly due to a read error. The V call is TRBV30, the J call TRBJ2-1; 7 bases agree with TRBD1. The CDR3 sequence is 11 residues long. Germline lookup yields CDR1 GTSNPN and CDR2 SVGIG (reference sequence). The CDR3 bases are TGTGCCTGGAGTGTATTCCAGGGGGAACTCTTC. This codes for CAWSVFQGELF.

This chain links TRBV28 with TRBJ2-1; 7 bases fit TRBD1. Trimming at V came to 4 bases and at J to 4 bases, leaving 13 bases not matched to a gene. Germline V gene lookup returns CDR1 MDHEN and CDR2 SYDVKM. The CDR3 runs to 17 residues. The DNA for the CDR3 is TGTGCCAGCAGTTCAAATCCGACAGGGAAAAGGTACAATGAGCAGTTCTTC. Its translation is CASSSNPTGKRYNEQFF.

This chain links TRBV7-9 with TRBJ1-2, with TRBD1 matching 11 bases. V was clipped by 5 bases and J by 9 bases; unmatched bases: 14. The CDR3 contains 16 residues. The germline gives CDR1 SEHNR, CDR2 FQNEAQ (reference sequence). The CDR3 DNA reads TGTGCCAGCAGCCCGACCGGACAGGGGGCGGTGGGTCGCTACACCTTC. Translating gives CASSPTGQGAVGRYTF.

V gene TRBV7-9 combines with J gene TRBJ1-2, with D possibly being TRBD1 (5 bases). Between the trimmed V and J ends, which lost 5 bases and 6 bases, there was a span of 13 bases. This CDR3 is built from 13 residues. Germline V gene data show CDR1 as SEHNR and CDR2 as FQNEAQ (reference sequence). CDR3 loop: CASSQTDFNGYTF. The CDR3 bases are TGTGCCAGCAGCCAGACAGATTTTAATGGCTACACCTTC.

The CDR3 is CASHYSDNTQYF. For the CDR3, the DNA is TGTGCCAGCCACTATTCCGATAATACGCAGTATTTT. The chain couples TRBV6-6 to TRBJ2-3; the D is unclear. This CDR3 is built from 12 residues. The V and J ends lost 8 bases and 7 bases respectively, with 13 bases between them. Germline loops: CDR1 MNHNY, CDR2 SVGAGI (reference sequence).

This chain links TRBV2 with TRBJ1-5; D is ambiguous. From germline, CDR1 is SNHLY and CDR2 FYNNEI. The V and J ends lost 5 bases and 5 bases respectively, with 13 bases between them. There are 14 residues in the CDR3. CDR3 sequence (DNA): TGTGCCAGCAGTCGTGAAGAGGGCGATCAGCCCCAGCATTTT. It is translated as CASSREEGDQPQHF. The entire variable domain, with the rest obtained from reference TRBV2 and TRBJ1-5, is as follows: EPEVTQTPSHQVTQMGQEVILRCVPISNHLYFYWYRQILGQKVEFLVSFYNNEISEKSEIFDDQFSVERPDGSNFTLKIRSTKLEDSAMYFCASSREEGDQPQHFGDGTRLSIL.

This clone is a singleton in its sample. The V and J genes are TRBV4-1 and TRBJ2-3; D remains unclear. The CDR3 has 15 amino acids. From germline, CDR1 is MGHRA and CDR2 YSYEKL. V gave up 2 bases and J gave up 3 bases, with 12 bases separating them. The CDR3 nucleotides read TGCGCCAGCAGCCAAAGGGTATTGGGGACAGATACGCAGTATTTT. It codes for CASSQRVLGTDTQYF.

The gene calls are TRBV25-1 and TRBJ2-5; possibly TRBD1 or TRBD2 for D (5 bases each). Germline CDR1 reads MGHDK; CDR2 reads SYGVNS. V lost 4 bases and J 1 base, leaving 10 bases between the germline ends. The CDR3 is 14 amino acids. This CDR3 is CASSGRGAQETQYF. CDR3 DNA: TGTGCCAGCAGTGGGAGAGGGGCCCAAGAGACCCAGTACTTC.

This clone was seen a handful of times. The gene calls are TRBV6-5 and TRBJ2-3; 8 nucleotides match TRBD1. The CDR3 consists of 15 residues. The J segment lost 2 bases and the V segment lost 6 bases, leaving 7 bases of the junction unmatched. The germline V gene has CDR1 MNHEY and CDR2 SVGAGI. The CDR3 protein is CASSRTGQPTDTQYF. CDR3 in DNA: TGTGCCAGCAGCCGGACAGGGCAACCCACAGATACGCAGTATTTT.

The V call is TRBV9, the J call TRBJ1-2, with D possibly being TRBD1 (5 bases). Germline V gene lookup returns CDR1 SGDLS and CDR2 YYNGEE. This CDR3 has 14 residues. V gave up 4 bases and J gave up 3 bases, with 13 bases separating them. CDR3 sequence (DNA): TGTGCCAGCAGCCCCCCGTGGGGGGACTATGGCTACACCTTC. It is translated as CASSPPWGDYGYTF.

The chain links TRBV6-5 to TRBJ2-7, with a tentative D call TRBD1 (5 bases). The length of the CDR3 is 15 residues. V lost 0 bases and J lost 2, with 11 bases in between. Per the germline V gene, CDR1 is MNHEY and CDR2 is SVGAGI. The CDR3 DNA follows: TGTGCCAGCAGTTACTCGATGGACACCACCTACGAGCAGTACTTC. Residues: CASSYSMDTTYEQYF.

The V and J genes are TRBV11-1 and TRBJ2-7, with D possibly being TRBD1 (6 bases). V was pared by 3 bases and J by 1 base, with 13 bases between. Looked up from germline, CDR1 is SGHAT and CDR2 is FQDESV (reference sequence). The CDR3 has 15 amino acids. CDR3 sequence reads: CASSFGRQESYEQYF. The CDR3 DNA is TGTGCCAGCAGCTTTGGGAGACAGGAGTCCTACGAGCAGTACTTC.